The 9 T cell receptor beta chains presented below share a single source sample, sequenced in a study of T cells after yellow fever vaccination (dated by TCRdb to the late 2010s). Library creation used 5' RACE. Instrument on record: Illumina HiSeq 2500. The public reads were reanalyzed by TCRdb: fastp trimming at Q25, MiXCR alignment, in-frame beta chains only. Rows merge per CDR3 protein into single entries with the most common DNA and genes. In all, the sample holds more than 350,000 distinct CDR3 sequences, and approximately 10% of those were seen once. Clones ranked in the top ten supply around 19% of the sample. Read against the paper, the sample's treatment or condition label means: live attenuated yellow fever vaccine strain. Here the sequenced sample was PBMCs, taken on the day of the first yellow fever vaccination. The source of these receptors is a man aged 18 to 29 who received the YFV17D yellow fever vaccine.

This clonotype has ten or more counts. The rearrangement joins TRBV6-5 to TRBJ2-1, with 7 bases lining up with TRBD2. V shed 6 bases, J shed 0 bases, and the junction held 2 bases outside the gene matches. There are 14 residues in the CDR3. Germline CDR1 reads MNHEY; CDR2 reads SVGAGI. The CDR3 reads CASSGGSSYNEQFF. The CDR3, as DNA: TGTGCCAGCAGCGGGGGGAGCTCCTACAATGAGCAGTTCTTC.

J is TRBJ1-1 and V is TRBV20-1; D unresolved. Germline V gives CDR1 DFQATT, CDR2 SNEGSKA (reference sequence). CDR3 length: 14 residues. Trimming left V 3 bases short and J 1 base short, with 12 bases between. CDR3 bases: TGCAGTGCTAGGCGAGGGAATACGAACACTGAAGCTTTCTTT. Residues: CSARRGNTNTEAFF.

V gene TRBV11-2 combines with J gene TRBJ2-1; 8 nucleotides align to TRBD2. This CDR3 contains 18 residues. Germline V gene data show CDR1 as SGHAT and CDR2 as FQNNGV. V lost 0 bases, J lost 2 bases, and 9 bases stayed unmatched. CDR3 amino acids: CASSLDQGGSGAYNEQFF. For the CDR3, the DNA is TGTGCCAGCAGCTTAGACCAGGGAGGTAGCGGGGCCTACAATGAGCAGTTCTTC. Looking up the rest from reference TRBV11-2 and TRBJ2-1 gives the full variable domain: EAGVAQSPRYKIIEKRQSVAFWCNPISGHATLYWYQQILGQGPKLLIQFQNNGVVDDSQLPKDRFSAERLKGVDSTLKIQPAKLEDSAVYLCASSLDQGGSGAYNEQFFGPGTRLTVL.

This clonotype was seen only a few times. The chain uses TRBV12-5 and TRBJ2-7; D is uncertain. V dropped 0 bases and J dropped 0 bases, with 12 bases sitting between them. Per the germline V gene, CDR1 is LGHNT and CDR2 is FRNRAP. This CDR3 spans 16 amino acids. CDR3 in DNA: TGTGCTAGTGGTTTGGTACCCACGAGCGACTCCTACGAGCAGTACTTC. This sequence encodes CASGLVPTSDSYEQYF.

This clonotype was observed a handful of times. V gene TRBV9 combines with J gene TRBJ2-3; 9 bases agree with TRBD2. The V and J ends lost 0 bases and 4 bases, in that order; junction bases with no gene match: 9. This CDR3 is built from 17 residues. The germline gives CDR1 SGDLS, CDR2 YYNGEE. The CDR3 DNA follows: TGTGCCAGCAGCGTAGGGGCTAGCGGGGTCCTCTCAGATACGCAGTATTTT. This codes for CASSVGASGVLSDTQYF. Together with reference TRBV9 and TRBJ2-3, the CDR3 gives the full variable domain: DSGVTQTPKHLITATGQRVTLRCSPRSGDLSVYWYQQSLDQGLQFLIQYYNGEERAKGNILERFSAQQFPDLHSELNLSSLELGDSALYFCASSVGASGVLSDTQYFGPGTRLTVL.

This chain connects TRBV12-5 to TRBJ2-5; D not resolved. The CDR3 totals 15 residues. Trimming pared 5 bases from V and 5 bases from J, leaving 18 bases between. Germline lookup yields CDR1 LGHNT and CDR2 FRNRAP. The CDR3 loop reads CASGPPHDFGETQYF. The CDR3 coding sequence is TGTGCTAGTGGTCCTCCCCATGACTTCGGGGAGACCCAGTACTTC.

The J gene is TRBJ2-7, the V gene TRBV29-1; TRBD1 matches 8 bases. V trimming: 3 bases; J trimming: 6 bases; junction bases outside the gene matches: 4. The CDR3 spans 12 residues. The germline CDR1 and CDR2 sequences are SQVTM and ANQGSEA. CDR3 sequence reads: CSVEDRVGEQYV. The CDR3 DNA reads as TGCAGCGTTGAGGACAGGGTAGGCGAGCAGTACGTC.

This clonotype has a handful of counts. The chain has TRBV5-5 and TRBJ2-3; D is uncertain. The CDR3 consists of 16 residues. Germline CDR1 is SGHKS and CDR2 is YYEKEE (reference sequence). V was pared by 1 base and J by 2 bases, with 14 bases between. CDR3 region: CASSLPGTVNTDTQYF. CDR3 in DNA: TGTGCCAGCAGCTTGCCCGGAACGGTTAACACAGATACGCAGTATTTT.

The chain is built from TRBV7-9 and TRBJ2-7; D may be TRBD1 (5 bases). The germline V and J ends were trimmed by 4 bases and 7 bases, with 14 bases remaining between them. Germline V CDR1 and CDR2: SEHNR, FQNEAQ (reference sequence). The CDR3 is made up of 13 amino acids. The CDR3 bases are TGTGCCAGCAGCTACCAGGGTTCTAGGGAGCAGTACGTC. Its translation is CASSYQGSREQYV.